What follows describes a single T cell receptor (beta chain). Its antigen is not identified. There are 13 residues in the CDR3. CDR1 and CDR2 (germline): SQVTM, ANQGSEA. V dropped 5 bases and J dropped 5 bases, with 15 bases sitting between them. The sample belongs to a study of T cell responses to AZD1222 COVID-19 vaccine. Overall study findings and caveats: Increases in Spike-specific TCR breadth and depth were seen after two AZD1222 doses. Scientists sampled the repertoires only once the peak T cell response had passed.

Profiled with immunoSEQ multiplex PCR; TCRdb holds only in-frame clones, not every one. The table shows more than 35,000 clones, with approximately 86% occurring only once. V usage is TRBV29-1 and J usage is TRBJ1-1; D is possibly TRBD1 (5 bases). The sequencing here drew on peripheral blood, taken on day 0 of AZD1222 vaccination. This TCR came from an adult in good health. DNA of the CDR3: TGCAGCGTTCAAAGGGGCTGGGGGACTGAAGCTTTCTTT. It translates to CSVQRGWGTEAFF. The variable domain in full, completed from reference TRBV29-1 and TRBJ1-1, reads SAVISQKPSRDICQRGTSLTIQCQVDSQVTMMFWYRQQPGQSLTLIATANQGSEATYESGFVIDKFPISRPNLTFSTLTVSNMSPEDSSIYLCSVQRGWGTEAFFGQGTRLTVV.